What follows are 19 T cell receptor beta chains derived from one specimen sequenced in a study of long-term antiretroviral therapy in people with HIV. Researchers ran immunoSEQ v3.0 at survey level. Produced via immunoSEQ multiplex PCR; TCRdb's table is partial and in-frame only. This repertoire shows 30,000 to 40,000 clones, over 70% found once; its top ten account for roughly 8.2%. The specimen comprised unsorted PBMCs, sampled 3.1 years after starting antiretroviral therapy. The receptors shown here come from a woman aged 50 to 60 with HIV.

The DNA for the CDR3 is TGCGCCAGCAGTTTTGTACAGGGGTATGAGACCCAGTACTTC. As protein: CASSFVQGYETQYF. The chain carries TRBV10-2 and TRBJ2-5; 7 positions match TRBD1. Germline V CDR1 and CDR2: WSHSY, SAAADI. The V gene end was trimmed by 5 bases and the J gene end by 5 bases; junction bases not matched to a gene: 8. The CDR3 is 14 residues long.

V usage is TRBV5-8 and J usage is TRBJ1-3; D gene uncertain. The CDR3 runs to 13 residues. Looked up from germline, CDR1 is SGHTS and CDR2 is YDEGEE. Trimming stripped 4 bases from V and 5 bases from J, with 10 bases between. The DNA for the CDR3 is TGTGCCAGCAGCGATGGATGGAGAAACACCATATATTTT. Translated, it gives CASSDGWRNTIYF.

This chain links TRBV27 with TRBJ2-2; 7 nucleotides agree with TRBD2. The CDR3 runs to 17 residues. Trimming at V came to 7 bases and at J to 4 bases, leaving 15 bases not matched to a gene. Germline assignment: CDR1 MNHEY and CDR2 SMNVEV (reference sequence). CDR3: CASTSRLSGVSTGELFF. In nucleotides, the CDR3 is TGTGCCAGCACCTCCCGGCTCAGCGGGGTTTCCACCGGGGAGCTGTTTTTT.

This sequence joins TRBV27 and TRBJ2-3; 9 bases line up with TRBD1. J gave up 6 bases and V 6 bases, and 4 bases lay outside the gene matches. CDR1 is MNHEY and CDR2 is SMNVEV in the germline V gene (reference sequence). This CDR3 spans 13 amino acids. The CDR3 DNA is TGTGCCAGCAGCCGGACAGGGGCCGATACGCAGTATTTT. This sequence encodes CASSRTGADTQYF.

The rearrangement links TRBV7-8 to TRBJ1-1; 8 bases agree with TRBD1. Germline CDR1 is SGHVS and CDR2 is FQNEAQ. The V and J ends lost 5 bases and 6 bases, in that order; junction bases with no gene match: 11. This CDR3 region has 15 residues. The CDR3 here is CASSPRDRLGPEAFF. Written as DNA, the CDR3 is TGTGCCAGCAGCCCTAGGGACAGGCTGGGTCCTGAAGCTTTCTTT.

This clone has only a few counts. The V call is TRBV7-9, the J call TRBJ1-6; D possibly corresponds to TRBD1 (6 bases). The length of the CDR3 is 16 residues. Trimming shortened V by 5 bases and J by 5 bases, and 16 bases separated the two germline ends. The germline gives CDR1 SEHNR, CDR2 FQNEAQ (reference sequence). This CDR3 reads CASSPRGQGHNSPLHF. The CDR3 nucleotides are TGTGCCAGCAGCCCCCGGGGTCAGGGGCATAATTCACCCCTCCACTTT. The full variable domain, completed using reference TRBV7-9 and TRBJ1-6, is DTGVSQNPRHKITKRGQNVTFRCDPISEHNRLYWYRQTLGQGPEFLTYFQNEAQLEKSRLLSDRFSAERPKGSFSTLEIQRTEQGDSAMYLCASSPRGQGHNSPLHFGNGTRLTVT.

The rearrangement links TRBV7-9 to TRBJ1-1; D is undetermined. Per the germline V gene, CDR1 is SEHNR and CDR2 is FQNEAQ (reference sequence). V lost 8 bases, J lost 6 bases, and 16 bases lay in between. The CDR3 totals 13 residues. CDR3 sequence: CASSPSLDAEAFF. CDR3 in DNA: TGTGCCAGCTCTCCAAGTTTGGACGCTGAAGCTTTCTTT.

This clone has only a few counts. The chain carries TRBV4-1 and TRBJ1-4; D ambiguous. Germline values: CDR1 MGHRA, CDR2 YSYEKL. CDR3 size: 11 residues. V lost 0 bases and J 14 bases, leaving 7 bases between the germline ends. CDR3 loop: CASSQEIELFF. In nucleotides, the CDR3 is TGCGCCAGCAGCCAAGAGATAGAGCTGTTTTTT.

This chain connects TRBV12-5 to TRBJ1-6, with D hard to call. This CDR3 contains 14 residues. The V and J ends lost 6 bases and 2 bases respectively, with 8 bases between them. The germline gives CDR1 LGHNT, CDR2 FRNRAP. The CDR3 DNA follows: TGTGCTAGTGGGATGGGTACCTATAATTCACCCCTCCACTTT. Translation gives CASGMGTYNSPLHF.

The V and J genes are TRBV21-1 and TRBJ2-5; TRBD2 was called by the table and not checked on the DNA. TRBV21-1 constitutes a pseudogene. The CDR3 extends over 17 amino acids. CDR3 protein: CASSKGRTSGGLETQYF. As DNA, the CDR3 is TGTGCCAGCAGCAAAGGGAGGACTAGCGGGGGGCTAGAGACCCAGTACTTC.

The chain uses TRBV10-3 and TRBJ1-5, with unresolved D. This CDR3 has 12 amino acids. Germline-derived CDR1 and CDR2 are ENHRY and SYGVKD. V was cut by 2 bases and J by 2 bases, with 1 base left in between. The CDR3: CAISEGNQPQHF. The CDR3 coding sequence is TGTGCCATCAGTGAGGGCAATCAGCCCCAGCATTTT.

The rearrangement links TRBV27 to TRBJ1-1; D ambiguous. The CDR3 runs to 15 residues. Per the germline V gene, CDR1 is MNHEY and CDR2 is SMNVEV (reference sequence). V was pared by 1 base and J by 3 bases, with 12 bases between. This chain's CDR3 is CASSLYGPEDTEAFF. CDR3 DNA sequence: TGTGCCAGCAGTTTATACGGCCCCGAGGACACTGAAGCTTTCTTT.

The CDR3, as DNA: TGTGCCAGCAGCTTAGACACAGGGCACACCGGGGAGCTGTTTTTT. Protein: CASSLDTGHTGELFF. The V and J genes are TRBV7-2 and TRBJ2-2, with a tentative D call TRBD1 (6 bases). The CDR3 is 15 residues long. V was pared by 1 base and J by 3 bases, with 9 bases between. Germline assignment: CDR1 SGHTA and CDR2 FQGNSA. The variable domain in full, completed from reference TRBV7-2 and TRBJ2-2, reads GAGVSQSPSNKVTEKGKDVELRCDPISGHTALYWYRQSLGQGLEFLIYFQGNSAPDKSGLPSDRFSAERTGGSVSTLTIQRTQQEDSAVYLCASSLDTGHTGELFFGEGSRLTVL.

This clone has just a few counts. The DNA of the CDR3 is TGTGCCAGCAGTGAAATTGCGGGGGGGTTCACAGATACGCAGTATTTT. Protein sequence: CASSEIAGGFTDTQYF. This chain joins TRBV2 and TRBJ2-3; 9 positions match TRBD2. The CDR3 loop spans 16 amino acids. Germline CDR1 reads SNHLY; CDR2 reads FYNNEI. V dropped 2 bases and J dropped 2; count of bases not matched to a gene: 5.

This clone has just a few counts. This chain uses TRBV10-2 with TRBJ2-7; D is possibly TRBD1 or TRBD2 (5 bases each). The germline CDR1 and CDR2 sequences are WSHSY and SAAADI. The V gene lost 2 bases and the J gene lost 6 bases, with 11 bases spanning the gap. The CDR3 covers 13 residues. In nucleotides, the CDR3 is TGCGCCAGCAGTGAGGTGATAGGGACCGAGCAGTACGTC. Protein product: CASSEVIGTEQYV.

The chain uses TRBV5-5 and TRBJ2-7; 10 bases agree with TRBD1. This CDR3 has 15 amino acids. Unmatched junction bases numbered 8, after V lost 5 bases and J lost 3 bases. CDR1 is SGHKS and CDR2 is YYEKEE in the germline V gene (reference sequence). In nucleotides, the CDR3 is TGTGCCAGCAGGCCCGGGACAGGGGCGATCTACGAGCAGTACGTC. Its translation: CASRPGTGAIYEQYV.

CDR3 loop: CASSGGENEKLFF. The CDR3 coding sequence is TGTGCCAGCAGCGGAGGGGAGAATGAAAAACTGTTTTTT. The genes are TRBV11-2 and TRBJ1-4; perhaps TRBD1 as D (5 bases). Germline V CDR1 and CDR2: SGHAT, FQNNGV. This CDR3 has 13 amino acids. Trimming pared 5 bases from V and 5 bases from J, leaving 9 bases between. Filled out from reference TRBV11-2 and TRBJ1-4, the complete variable domain reads EAGVAQSPRYKIIEKRQSVAFWCNPISGHATLYWYQQILGQGPKLLIQFQNNGVVDDSQLPKDRFSAERLKGVDSTLKIQPAKLEDSAVYLCASSGGENEKLFFGSGTQLSVL.

This chain joins TRBV6-1 and TRBJ1-2; 8 positions agree with TRBD1. Germline V CDR1 and CDR2: MNHNS, SASEGT. The CDR3 totals 14 residues. Trimming at V came to 6 bases and at J to 3 bases, leaving 6 bases not matched to a gene. In DNA, the CDR3 is TGTGCCAGCAGGACACAACAGGGGGACTATGGCTACACCTTC. Protein product: CASRTQQGDYGYTF.

The chain is built from TRBV5-1 and TRBJ1-4; 7 nucleotides line up with TRBD1. CDR1 and CDR2 (germline): SGHRS, YFSETQ. The CDR3 spans 14 residues. V lost 4 bases to trimming and J lost 4 bases; unmatched junction nucleotides: 4. The CDR3 sequence: CASSPTGFNEKLFF. DNA for the CDR3: TGCGCCAGCAGCCCGACAGGGTTTAATGAAAAACTGTTTTTT.